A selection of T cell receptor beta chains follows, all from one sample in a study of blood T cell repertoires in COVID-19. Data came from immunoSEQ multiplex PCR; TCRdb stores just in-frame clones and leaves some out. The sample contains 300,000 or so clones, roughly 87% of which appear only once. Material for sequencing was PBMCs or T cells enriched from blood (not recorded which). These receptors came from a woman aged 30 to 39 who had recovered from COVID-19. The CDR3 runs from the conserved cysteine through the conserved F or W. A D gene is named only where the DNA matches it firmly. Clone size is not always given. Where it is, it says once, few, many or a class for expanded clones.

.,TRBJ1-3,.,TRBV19,TGTGCCAGTACACTTTTACAGGGCCAAGGAAACACCATATATTTT,CASTLLQGQGNTIYF
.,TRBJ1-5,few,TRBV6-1,TGTGCCAGCAGTGAAGTGGGGGGGAGAAGGCCCCAGCATTTT,CASSEVGGRRPQHF
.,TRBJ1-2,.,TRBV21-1,TGTGCCAGCAGCAAATGCCCCCGGCGGGACTATGGCTACACCTTC,CASSKCPRRDYGYTF
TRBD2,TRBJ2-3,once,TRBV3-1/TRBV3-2,TGTGCCAGCAGCTCCCGGGGCCAGCGGGGGCCCCAGGTTGATACGCAGTATTTT,CASSSRGQRGPQVDTQYF
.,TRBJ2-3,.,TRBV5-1,TGCGCCAGCAGCCTCCCGGGGGTGGGGCCGGGCTATACGCAGTATTTT,CASSLPGVGPGYTQYF
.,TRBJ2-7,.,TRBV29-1,TGCAGCGTTGCGGGACTCGATCAAAGAGTCGAGCAGTACTTC,CSVAGLDQRVEQYF
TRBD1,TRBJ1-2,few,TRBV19,TGTGCCAGTAGTATAGGGACAGGGAATGGCTACACCTTC,CASSIGTGNGYTF
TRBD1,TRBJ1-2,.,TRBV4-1,TGCGCCAGCAGTGTACAGGGGGGGAACTATGGCTACACCTTC,CASSVQGGNYGYTF
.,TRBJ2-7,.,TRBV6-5,TGTGCCAGCAGGGGAGGATTCTACGAGCAGTACTTC,CASRGGFYEQYF
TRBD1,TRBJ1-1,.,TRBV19,TGTGCCAGTAGTAACAGGGACAGGGGGGCTGAAGCTTTCTTT,CASSNRDRGAEAFF
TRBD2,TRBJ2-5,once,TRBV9,TGTGCCAGCAGCGCGGGGCGGGGACTAGCGGTGGGACGTGGAGAGACCCAGTACTTC,CASSAGRGLAVGRGETQYF
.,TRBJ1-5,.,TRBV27,TGTGCCAGCAGCAGAAGCAATCAGCCCCAGCATTTT,CASSRSNQPQHF
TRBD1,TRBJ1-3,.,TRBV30,TGTGCCTGGATGACAGGGACTGGAAACACCATATATTTT,CAWMTGTGNTIYF
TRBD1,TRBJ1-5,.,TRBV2,TGTGCCAGCAACCCCGACAGGGCGACCCAGCCCCAGCATTTT,CASNPDRATQPQHF
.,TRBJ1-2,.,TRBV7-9,TGTGCCAGCAGCCCCCCCCCAGGTACTAGTGGCTACACCTTC,CASSPPPGTSGYTF
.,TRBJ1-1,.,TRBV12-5,TGTGCTAGTGGTTTGCCAGTGTACGCTTTCTTT,CASGLPVYAFF
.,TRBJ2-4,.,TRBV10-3,TGTGCCATCAGTCAGGGTCTAGGAACCATTCAGTACTTC,CAISQGLGTIQYF
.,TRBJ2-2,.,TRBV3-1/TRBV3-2,TGTGCCAGCAGCCAATTTGGGGGGAGAAACACCGGGGAGCTGTTTTTT,CASSQFGGRNTGELFF